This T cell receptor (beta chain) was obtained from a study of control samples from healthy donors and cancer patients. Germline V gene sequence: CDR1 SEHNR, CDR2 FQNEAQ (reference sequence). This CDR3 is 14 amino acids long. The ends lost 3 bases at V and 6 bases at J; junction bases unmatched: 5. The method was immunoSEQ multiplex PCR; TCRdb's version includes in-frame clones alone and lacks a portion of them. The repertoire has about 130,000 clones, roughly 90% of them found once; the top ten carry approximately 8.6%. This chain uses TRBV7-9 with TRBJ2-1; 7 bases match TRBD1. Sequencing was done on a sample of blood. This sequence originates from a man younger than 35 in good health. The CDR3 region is CASSFYRDSNEQFF. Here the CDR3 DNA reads TGTGCCAGCAGCTTCTACCGGGACAGCAATGAGCAGTTCTTC.